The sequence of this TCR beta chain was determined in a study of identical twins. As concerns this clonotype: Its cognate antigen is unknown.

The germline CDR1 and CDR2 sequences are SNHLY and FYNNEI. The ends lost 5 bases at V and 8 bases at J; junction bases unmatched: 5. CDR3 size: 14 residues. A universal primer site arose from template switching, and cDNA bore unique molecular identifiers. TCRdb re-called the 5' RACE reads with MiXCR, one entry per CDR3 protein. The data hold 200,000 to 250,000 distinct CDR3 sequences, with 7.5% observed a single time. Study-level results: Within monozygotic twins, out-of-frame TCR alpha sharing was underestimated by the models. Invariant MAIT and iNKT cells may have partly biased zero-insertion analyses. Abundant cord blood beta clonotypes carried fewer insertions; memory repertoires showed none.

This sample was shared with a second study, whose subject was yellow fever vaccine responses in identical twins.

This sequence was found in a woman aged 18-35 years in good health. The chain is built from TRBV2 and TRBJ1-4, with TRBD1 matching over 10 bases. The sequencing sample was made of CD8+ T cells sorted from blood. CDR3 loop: CASSTGTGDEKLFF. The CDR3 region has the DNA TGTGCCAGCAGTACCGGGACAGGGGACGAAAAACTGTTTTTT.